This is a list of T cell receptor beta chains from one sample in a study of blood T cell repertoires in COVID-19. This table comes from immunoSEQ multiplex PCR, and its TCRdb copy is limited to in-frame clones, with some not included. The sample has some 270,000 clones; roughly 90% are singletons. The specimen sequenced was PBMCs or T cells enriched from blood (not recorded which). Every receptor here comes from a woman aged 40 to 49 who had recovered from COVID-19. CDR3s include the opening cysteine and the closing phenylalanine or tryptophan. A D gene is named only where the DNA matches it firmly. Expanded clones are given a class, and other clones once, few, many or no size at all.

DNA: TGTGCCAGCAGCTTGACGGGGGGGCAAGAGACCCAGTACTTC; CDR3: CASSLTGGQETQYF; J: TRBJ2-5; size: NA; V: TRBV7-9; D: TRBD2
DNA: TGTGCCAGTAAGGGGGTAGCGGGGTCCACTTCCTACAATGAGCAGTTCTTC; CDR3: CASKGVAGSTSYNEQFF; J: TRBJ2-1; size: NA; V: TRBV19; D: TRBD2
DNA: TGCGCCAGCAGCTTACAGGGATACGAGCAGTACTTC; CDR3: CASSLQGYEQYF; J: TRBJ2-7; size: few; V: TRBV5-1; D: NA
DNA: TGTGCCAGCAGCTTAAACGAGGGAGAGCTGTTTTTT; CDR3: CASSLNEGELFF; J: TRBJ2-2; size: NA; V: TRBV7-9; D: NA
DNA: TGTGCCTGGAGTGTACGGGTCTTATCCTCTGGAAACACCATATATTTT; CDR3: CAWSVRVLSSGNTIYF; J: TRBJ1-3; size: NA; V: TRBV30; D: NA
DNA: TGTGCCAGCAGCCCCAGCCAGCGGACCTACAATGAGCAGTTCTTC; CDR3: CASSPSQRTYNEQFF; J: TRBJ2-1; size: once; V: TRBV5-4; D: NA
DNA: TGTGCCAGCAGCTCCGGGACTACCACCGGGGAGCTGTTTTTT; CDR3: CASSSGTTTGELFF; J: TRBJ2-2; size: NA; V: TRBV7-3; D: TRBD2
DNA: TGTGCCAGTAGTTCTAGCGGCCGAGAAAAACTGTTTTTT; CDR3: CASSSSGREKLFF; J: TRBJ1-4; size: NA; V: TRBV19; D: NA
DNA: TGTGCCAGCAGCCCCTGGACAGGGAACGAGCAGTACTTC; CDR3: CASSPWTGNEQYF; J: TRBJ2-7; size: NA; V: TRBV5-4; D: TRBD1
DNA: TGTGCCACCGGGGAGAGACGGGACACTGAAGCTTTCTTT; CDR3: CATGERRDTEAFF; J: TRBJ1-1; size: once; V: TRBV6-5; D: NA
DNA: TGTGCCAGCAGCTTAGAACTCGGACAGGGGGCGCGAAATGAGCAGTTCTTC; CDR3: CASSLELGQGARNEQFF; J: TRBJ2-1; size: NA; V: TRBV11-2; D: TRBD1
DNA: TGTGCCAGCAGCCTACCAGGGGGAAGTGGGACTGAAGCTTTCTTT; CDR3: CASSLPGGSGTEAFF; J: TRBJ1-1; size: NA; V: TRBV7-2; D: TRBD1
DNA: TGTGCCAGCTCACGAGGCGGGGACAGCTCCTACGAGCAGTACTTC; CDR3: CASSRGGDSSYEQYF; J: TRBJ2-7; size: NA; V: TRBV18; D: NA
DNA: TGTGCCAGCAGTTTAATTCAGGGGGACACTGAAGCTTTCTTT; CDR3: CASSLIQGDTEAFF; J: TRBJ1-1; size: NA; V: TRBV6-5; D: TRBD1
DNA: TGTGCCAGTAGTGTATCTAGCGGGAGTTGGACAGATACGCAGTATTTT; CDR3: CASSVSSGSWTDTQYF; J: TRBJ2-3; size: once; V: TRBV19; D: TRBD2
DNA: TGTGCCAGCAGCTTCCATAGCGGGACCAACACCGGGGAGCTGTTTTTT; CDR3: CASSFHSGTNTGELFF; J: TRBJ2-2; size: NA; V: TRBV7-2; D: TRBD2
DNA: TGTGCCAGCAGCTTAAACAGGGGCAATCAGCCCCAGCATTTT; CDR3: CASSLNRGNQPQHF; J: TRBJ1-5; size: NA; V: TRBV7-8; D: NA
DNA: TGTGCCAGCTCACCTTACAGGGATCGTGGTGGCTACACCTTC; CDR3: CASSPYRDRGGYTF; J: TRBJ1-2; size: many; V: TRBV18; D: NA
DNA: TGTGCCCCCCCCTGGGCAGCGGCAACTAATGAAAAACTGTTTTTT; CDR3: CAPPWAAATNEKLFF; J: TRBJ1-4; size: NA; V: TRBV24-1; D: NA
DNA: TGTGCCAGCAGCGTAGGGCCACAGGCAAGGGGCTATGGCTACACCTTC; CDR3: CASSVGPQARGYGYTF; J: TRBJ1-2; size: NA; V: TRBV9; D: NA
DNA: TGTGCCAGCAGCTTAGGGAGATCTGGGGCCAACGTCCTGACTTTC; CDR3: CASSLGRSGANVLTF; J: TRBJ2-6; size: NA; V: TRBV7-3; D: NA
DNA: TGTGCCAGCAGCGTAGCTTCGGGACAGGGCTTGAACACTGAAGCTTTCTTT; CDR3: CASSVASGQGLNTEAFF; J: TRBJ1-1; size: once; V: TRBV9; D: TRBD1
DNA: TGTGCCAGTAGTAGCAGGGACAGGGGAAGAAATCAGCCCCAGCATTTT; CDR3: CASSSRDRGRNQPQHF; J: TRBJ1-5; size: NA; V: TRBV19; D: TRBD1
DNA: TGTGCCAGCAGCCAAGATTTGGTAATAGATGAGCAGTTCTTC; CDR3: CASSQDLVIDEQFF; J: TRBJ2-1; size: once; V: TRBV14; D: NA
DNA: TGTGCCACCTTCCGGGGGACCGCAGATACGCAGTATTTT; CDR3: CATFRGTADTQYF; J: TRBJ2-3; size: NA; V: TRBV24-1; D: NA
DNA: TGTGCCAGCAGCTTAAGCGGGCCAAAGTACTTC; CDR3: CASSLSGPKYF; J: TRBJ2-7; size: once; V: TRBV7-9; D: NA
DNA: TGTGCCAGTAGTATTGGCGGGGGGGCCCGAGATACGCAGTATTTT; CDR3: CASSIGGGARDTQYF; J: TRBJ2-3; size: NA; V: TRBV19; D: TRBD2
DNA: TGTGCCAGCAGCTTGCTGACAGGGTCCTATAATTCACCCCTCCACTTT; CDR3: CASSLLTGSYNSPLHF; J: TRBJ1-6; size: NA; V: TRBV5-8; D: TRBD1
DNA: TGTGCCAGCAGCTCTGACAGGCGGGTCGACACCATATATTTT; CDR3: CASSSDRRVDTIYF; J: TRBJ1-3; size: NA; V: TRBV7-2; D: NA
DNA: TGTGCCAGCTCCGGACAGGGAGTCGGTGAAGCTTTCTTT; CDR3: CASSGQGVGEAFF; J: TRBJ1-1; size: NA; V: TRBV7-2; D: TRBD1
DNA: TGTGCCAGCAACCAACTAGCGGGAGGGCCCGGGGAGCTGTTTTTT; CDR3: CASNQLAGGPGELFF; J: TRBJ2-2; size: once; V: TRBV5-6; D: TRBD2